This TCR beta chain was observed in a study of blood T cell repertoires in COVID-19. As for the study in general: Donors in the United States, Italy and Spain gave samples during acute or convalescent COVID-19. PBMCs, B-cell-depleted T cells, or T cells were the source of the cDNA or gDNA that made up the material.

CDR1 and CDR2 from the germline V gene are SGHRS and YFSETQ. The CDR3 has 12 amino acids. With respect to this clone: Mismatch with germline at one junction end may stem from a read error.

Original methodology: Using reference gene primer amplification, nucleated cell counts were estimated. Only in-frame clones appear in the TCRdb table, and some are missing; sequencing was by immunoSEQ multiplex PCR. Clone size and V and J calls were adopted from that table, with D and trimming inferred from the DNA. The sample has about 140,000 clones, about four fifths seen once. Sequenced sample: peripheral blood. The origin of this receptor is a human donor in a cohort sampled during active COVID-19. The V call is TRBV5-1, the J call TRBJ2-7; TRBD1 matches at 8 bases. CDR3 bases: TGCGCCAGCAGCTTGGCCGGGGACAGGCCCTCCTTC. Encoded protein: CASSLAGDRPSF. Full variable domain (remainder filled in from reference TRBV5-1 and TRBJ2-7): KAGVTQTPRYLIKTRGQQVTLSCSPISGHRSVSWYQQTPGQGLQFLFEYFSETQRNKGNFPGRFSGRQFSNSRSEMNVSTLELGDSALYLCASSLAGDRPSFGPGTRLTVT.